This TCR beta chain came from a study of breast tumors, draining lymph nodes, adjacent tissues. Breast cancer patients provided tissue from their axillary draining lymph nodes. MiXCR, applied by TCRdb to the multiplex PCR reads, yields one record per CDR3 protein. The repertoire has 150,000 to 200,000 distinct CDR3 sequences, more than 25% of them found once; the top ten carry around 4%. In the case of this clonotype: Its matching antigen is unknown. The CDR3 ends on some other residue instead of the conserved phenylalanine or tryptophan, so this is likely a read error.

V was clipped by 8 bases and J by 2 bases; unmatched bases: 12. Germline V gene lookup returns CDR1 SQVTM and CDR2 ANQGSEA. The CDR3 is 14 residues long. The study's findings and limits: Tumor repertoires ranked between lymph nodes and nontumor tissue in diversity, with V and J gene preferences. Data only fit, rather than demonstrated, lymph node origin of most tumor T cells. Findings are consistent with lymph node origin and intratumoral expansion of most tumor T cells. Luminal-like breast cancer showed significantly greater tumor-nontumor repertoire similarity than basal-like breast cancer did.

The chain has TRBV29-1 and TRBJ2-7; 7 positions match TRBD2. This clonotype was sampled from a female donor with breast cancer. Some clones in this sample may be carry-over from other donors' samples. Sequenced input: axillary lymph node tissue. CDR3 sequence reads: CSQEGLNSAYEQYL. For the CDR3, the DNA is TGCAGCCAAGAGGGACTAAACTCCGCCTACGAGCAGTACCTC.